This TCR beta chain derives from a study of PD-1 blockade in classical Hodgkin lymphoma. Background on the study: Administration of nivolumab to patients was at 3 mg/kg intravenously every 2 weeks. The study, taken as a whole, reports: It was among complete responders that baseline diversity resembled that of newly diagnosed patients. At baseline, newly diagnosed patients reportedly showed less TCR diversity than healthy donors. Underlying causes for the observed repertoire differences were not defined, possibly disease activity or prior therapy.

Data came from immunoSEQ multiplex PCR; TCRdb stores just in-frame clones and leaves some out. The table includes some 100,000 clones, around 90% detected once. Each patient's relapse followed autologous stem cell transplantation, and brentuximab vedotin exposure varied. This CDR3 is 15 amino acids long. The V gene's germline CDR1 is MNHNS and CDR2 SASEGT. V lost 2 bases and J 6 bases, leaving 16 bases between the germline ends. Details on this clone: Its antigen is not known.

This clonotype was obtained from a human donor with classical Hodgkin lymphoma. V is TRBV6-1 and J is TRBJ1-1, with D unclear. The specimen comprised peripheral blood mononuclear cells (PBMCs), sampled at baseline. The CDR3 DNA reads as TGTGCCAGCAGTGAACAACGACGGGCGACCGCTGAAGCTTTCTTT. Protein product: CASSEQRRATAEAFF.